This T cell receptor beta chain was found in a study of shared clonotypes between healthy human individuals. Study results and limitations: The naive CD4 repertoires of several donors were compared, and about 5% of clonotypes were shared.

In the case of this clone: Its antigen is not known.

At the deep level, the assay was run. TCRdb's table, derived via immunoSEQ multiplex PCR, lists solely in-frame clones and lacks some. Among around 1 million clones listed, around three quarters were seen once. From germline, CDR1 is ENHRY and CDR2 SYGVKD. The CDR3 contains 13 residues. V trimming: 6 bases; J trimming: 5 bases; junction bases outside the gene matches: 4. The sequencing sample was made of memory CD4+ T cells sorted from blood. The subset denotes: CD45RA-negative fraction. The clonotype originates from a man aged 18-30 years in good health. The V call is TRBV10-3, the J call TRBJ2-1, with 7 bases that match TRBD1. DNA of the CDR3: TGTGCCATCAGGGGACAGCAGAACAATGAGCAGTTCTTC. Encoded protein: CAIRGQQNNEQFF.